These T cell receptor beta chains were read from a single sample in a study of T cell repertoires in cytomegalovirus infection. A single record per CDR3 protein comes from TCRdb applying MiXCR to the reads. Here the sample spans fewer than 250,000 distinct CDR3 sequences, 20% to 25% being singletons. The material sequenced was CD8+ T cells from PBMCs. The receptors shown here come from a human donor in good health (CMV status not recorded). Some clones in this sample may be carry-over from other donors' samples. Both conserved end residues are part of each CDR3. The D gene is left open where the match is weak. A clone size is listed for some rows: how often the clone was seen (once, few, many), or a class if it is expanded.

V,D,J,size,DNA,CDR3
TRBV20-1,NA,TRBJ2-5,NA,TGCAGTGCTGCGGCAGGGGAGGACCAAGAGACCCAGTACTTC,CSAAAGEDQETQYF
TRBV7-8,NA,TRBJ1-2,many,TGTGCCAGCAGCCCGACGACACTATTGAACTATGGCTACACCTTC,CASSPTTLLNYGYTF
TRBV19,TRBD1,TRBJ2-5,few,TGTGCCAGTAGTAGCGGGACAGGGGGAGTGGAGACCCAGTACTTC,CASSSGTGGVETQYF
TRBV28,TRBD1,TRBJ2-7,NA,TGTGCCAGCAGTGCTACAGGGGAAGTCAACGAGCAGTACTTC,CASSATGEVNEQYF
TRBV3-1,TRBD1,TRBJ2-1,many,TGTGCCAGCAGCCAAGATTGGCAGGGGGCTGCCAATGAGCAGTTCTTC,CASSQDWQGAANEQFF
TRBV7-9,NA,TRBJ2-7,few,TGTGCCAGCAGCTTACTTCCAGGCAGCTTCTACGAGCAGTACTTC,CASSLLPGSFYEQYF
TRBV7-7,TRBD1,TRBJ2-7,many,TGTGCCATCGGGACAGGGGCCGAGCAGTACTTC,CAIGTGAEQYF
TRBV19,NA,TRBJ1-1,NA,TGTGCCAGTAGTAATGGGGGGGCCGCCACTGAAGCTTTCTTT,CASSNGGAATEAFF
TRBV12-5,NA,TRBJ2-1,many,TGTGCTAGTGGTTTCCTGACGGGGCGGTACAATGAGCAGTTCTTC,CASGFLTGRYNEQFF
TRBV5-1,NA,TRBJ2-1,many,TGCGCCAGCAGCTTGATGCCGGGGGGCGACAATGAGCAGTTCTTC,CASSLMPGGDNEQFF
TRBV28,NA,TRBJ2-1,NA,TGTGCCAGCAGTTTATGGAAGACAGGTGCCTACAATGAGCAGTTCTTC,CASSLWKTGAYNEQFF
TRBV5-6,NA,TRBJ2-3,NA,TGTGCCAGCAGCTTCGGGACGGTCACAGATACGCAGTATTTT,CASSFGTVTDTQYF
TRBV7-9,NA,TRBJ2-3,NA,TGTGCCAGCAGCTTAATCGCAGATACGCAGTATTTT,CASSLIADTQYF
TRBV12-3/TRBV12-4,NA,TRBJ1-6,NA,TGTGCCAGCAGTTTTGGACAGAATTCACCCCTCCACTTT,CASSFGQNSPLHF
TRBV7-9,NA,TRBJ1-6,NA,TGTGCCAGCAGCTTAGAGGTCGGAGGGTATTCACCCCTCCACTTT,CASSLEVGGYSPLHF
TRBV2,NA,TRBJ2-3,many,TGTGCCAGCAGTCGAGTGTTTGGGGTGGATACGCAGTATTTT,CASSRVFGVDTQYF
TRBV7-2,TRBD2,TRBJ2-7,many,TGTGCCAGCAGCTACATCGGGACTAGCGGGGGGCCCCGACGACCCTCCTACGAGCAGTACTTC,CASSYIGTSGGPRRPSYEQYF
TRBV12-3/TRBV12-4,NA,TRBJ2-7,few,TGTGCCAGCAGTCCCCAGCGCACCAGCGGAACCTACGAGCAGTACTTC,CASSPQRTSGTYEQYF
TRBV20-1,TRBD2,TRBJ2-7,few,TGCAGTGTTTCGCGGGGGGCCTTCTCCTACGAGCAGTACTTC,CSVSRGAFSYEQYF
TRBV20-1,NA,TRBJ2-3,NA,TGCAGTGCTAGCAGGGGGGGGCCCGCAGATACGCAGTATTTT,CSASRGGPADTQYF
TRBV7-2,NA,TRBJ2-1,NA,TGTGCCAGCAGCCCCGGGGCGGGGTACAATGAGCAGTTCTTC,CASSPGAGYNEQFF
TRBV19,NA,TRBJ1-1,few,TGTGCCAGTAGTATGGGCAATGAAGCTTTCTTT,CASSMGNEAFF
TRBV6-5,TRBD2,TRBJ2-1,NA,TGTGCCAGCAGTTACTCGACCGGCGGGGGGGTCCTAAATGAGCAGTTCTTC,CASSYSTGGGVLNEQFF
TRBV6-8,TRBD1,TRBJ1-5,few,TGTGCCAGCAGTTACCCTGTCCGGGACAGGGGTTTATGGTGTAGCAATCAGCCCCAGCATTTT,CASSYPVRDRGLWCSNQPQHF
TRBV11-2,NA,TRBJ2-3,few,TGTGCCAGCAGCTGGGTTTGGGGAGATACGCAGTATTTT,CASSWVWGDTQYF
TRBV5-1,NA,TRBJ2-2,NA,TGCGCCAGCAGGGGTATGACCGGGGAGCTGTTTTTT,CASRGMTGELFF
TRBV28,NA,TRBJ1-1,many,TGTGCCAGCCTCCCCGCGGAAATGAACACTGAAGCTTTCTTT,CASLPAEMNTEAFF
TRBV28,NA,TRBJ1-4,many,TGTGCCAGCAGTTTGTTGGGGGGGGCAACTAATGAAAAACTGTTTTTT,CASSLLGGATNEKLFF
TRBV5-4,TRBD1,TRBJ2-1,NA,TGTGCCAGCAGCAGAGGGACAGGGGCCTGGAATGAGCAGTTCTTC,CASSRGTGAWNEQFF
TRBV27,TRBD2,TRBJ2-7,few,TGTGCCAGCAGTTCTGCCGGGACTAGCGGGGGGGACGGGGCCTACGAGCAGTACTTC,CASSSAGTSGGDGAYEQYF
TRBV7-2,NA,TRBJ1-3,many,TGTGCCAGCAGCTTAAGGAACAGGGCCGGAAACACCATATATTTT,CASSLRNRAGNTIYF
TRBV6-6,NA,TRBJ2-2,few,TGTGCCAGCAGCTCCGGGGACGGGGAGCTGTTTTTT,CASSSGDGELFF
TRBV12-3/TRBV12-4,TRBD1,TRBJ2-5,few,TGTGCCAGCAGTCCGACAGGGTATGAGACCCAGTACTTC,CASSPTGYETQYF
TRBV7-9,NA,TRBJ2-1,few,TGTGCCAGCAGCCACCCCCCCATCGATGAGCAGTTCTTC,CASSHPPIDEQFF
TRBV4-2,NA,TRBJ1-1,few,TGTGCCAGCAGCCAAGAAAGGAGAAACACTGAAGCTTTCTTT,CASSQERRNTEAFF
TRBV12-3/TRBV12-4,TRBD1,TRBJ1-2,many,TGTGCCACCTCCTCTGAGACAGGGGAGGATGGCTACACCTTC,CATSSETGEDGYTF
TRBV4-2,TRBD2,TRBJ2-1,few,TGTGCCAGCAGCCTCGCCCGGACTAGCGGAAATGAGCAGTTCTTC,CASSLARTSGNEQFF
TRBV7-4,NA,TRBJ2-7,NA,TGTGCCAGCAGCTTAGTACCATTCTACGAGCAGTACTTC,CASSLVPFYEQYF
TRBV7-8,NA,TRBJ2-5,many,TGTGCCAGCAGCCCGACAGTTAAAGAGACCCAGTACTTC,CASSPTVKETQYF
TRBV12-3/TRBV12-4,TRBD2,TRBJ2-1,few,TGTGCCAGCAGTATACTAGCGGGCTCCTACAATGAGCAGTTCTTC,CASSILAGSYNEQFF
TRBV7-6,NA,TRBJ1-1,many,TGTGCCAGCAGTTATCGGGGGACATCTGAGAACACTGAAGCTTTCTTT,CASSYRGTSENTEAFF
TRBV28,NA,TRBJ1-3,NA,TGTGCCAGCAGTCCAATCGCGGAACTCTCTGGAAACACCATATATTTT,CASSPIAELSGNTIYF
TRBV12-3/TRBV12-4,NA,TRBJ2-1,many,TGTGCCAGCAGTTCGGGAACGCAGTTCTTC,CASSSGTQFF
TRBV14,NA,TRBJ2-1,NA,TGTGCCAGCAGCCAGGTCAGCAATGAGCAGTTCTTC,CASSQVSNEQFF
TRBV7-9,NA,TRBJ1-3,few,TGTGCCAGCAGCTTAACGGACAGTGATCCTGGAAACACCATATATTTT,CASSLTDSDPGNTIYF
TRBV6-5,NA,TRBJ1-6,NA,TGTGCCAGCAGTTACGGCTTCGGCCAAATAAATTCACCCCTCCACTTT,CASSYGFGQINSPLHF
TRBV7-9,NA,TRBJ2-1,many,TGTGCCAGCGGGAGCCGCTACAATGAGCAGTTCTTC,CASGSRYNEQFF
TRBV7-9,NA,TRBJ2-7,many,TGTGCCAGCAGCTTAGGGTCGTCAGGGGCCTTCTACGAGCAGTACTTC,CASSLGSSGAFYEQYF
TRBV4-1,NA,TRBJ2-2,NA,TGCGCCAGCAGCCAAGCGGGGCTCCCAAACACCGGGGAGCTGTTTTTT,CASSQAGLPNTGELFF
TRBV28,NA,TRBJ1-2,few,TGTGCCAGCACCGAGGAGGGCTACGGCTATGGCTACACCTTC,CASTEEGYGYGYTF
TRBV2,NA,TRBJ1-6,few,TGTGCCAGCAGTGATTGGGGTCCGGCCTATAATTCACCCCTCCACTTT,CASSDWGPAYNSPLHF